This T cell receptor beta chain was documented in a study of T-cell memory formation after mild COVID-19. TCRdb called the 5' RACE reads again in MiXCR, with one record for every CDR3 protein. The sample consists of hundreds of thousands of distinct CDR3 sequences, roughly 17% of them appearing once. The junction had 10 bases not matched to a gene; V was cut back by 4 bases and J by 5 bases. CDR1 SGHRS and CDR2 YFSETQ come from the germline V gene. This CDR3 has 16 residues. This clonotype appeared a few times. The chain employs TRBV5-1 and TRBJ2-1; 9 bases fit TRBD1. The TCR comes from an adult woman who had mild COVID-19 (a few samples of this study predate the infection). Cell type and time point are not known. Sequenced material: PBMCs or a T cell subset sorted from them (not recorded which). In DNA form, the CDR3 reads TGCGCCAGCAGCGGGGGCACCGGGACAGGGAACAATGAGCAGTTCTTC. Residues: CASSGGTGTGNNEQFF.